The clone carrying this T cell receptor (beta chain) came up a few times. This CDR3 contains 15 residues. The V end was cut by 3 bases, the J end by 0 bases, with 14 bases between. The germline V gene has CDR1 DFQATT and CDR2 SNEGSKA (reference sequence). From the RT-PCR reads, TCRdb called clonotypes with MiXCR, one entry per CDR3 protein. The profile covers more than 600,000 distinct CDR3 sequences, with 12% to 15% appearing a single time and 3.6% taken by the ten largest. The receptor's source is a female donor in good health, serving as a healthy control. The sequencing input was memory CD4+ T cells from blood. The rearrangement uses TRBV20-1 and TRBJ1-2; the D is unclear. The CDR3 here is CSASIREGANYGYTF. CDR3 nucleotide sequence: TGCAGTGCTAGTATAAGGGAGGGTGCTAACTATGGCTACACCTTC.